The 4 T cell receptor beta chains reported below all come from one sample, sequenced in a study of T cells in Graves' hyperthyroidism and ophthalmopathy. The source material, RNA transcripts, was used to amplify TCR beta CDR3 regions. The HTBI primer set drove a first-round RT-PCR of the TCR CDR3. Each CDR3 protein gets one entry after TCRdb re-called the multiplex PCR reads with MiXCR. The sample holds 550,000 to 600,000 distinct CDR3 sequences, about 43% seen once. Material: peripheral blood or thyroid tissue (not recorded which). The source of these receptors is an adult woman with Graves' disease, either hyperthyroidism or ophthalmopathy (not recorded which).

The rearrangement joins TRBV30 to TRBJ1-5; D gene unclear. The CDR3 spans 13 residues. V lost 1 base to trimming and J lost 3 bases, with 7 bases between them. From germline, CDR1 is GTSNPN and CDR2 SVGIG (reference sequence). The CDR3 bases are TGTGCCTGGAGTGCAAGGATCAATCAGCCCCAGCATTTT. It translates to CAWSARINQPQHF.

This clonotype appeared many times. The rearrangement uses TRBV19 and TRBJ1-5; D gene ambiguous. This CDR3 is 13 amino acids long. Trimming left V 5 bases short and J 2 bases short, with 7 bases between. The V gene's germline CDR1 is LNHDA and CDR2 SQIVND (reference sequence). This CDR3 is CASSPQRNQPQHF. The CDR3 DNA follows: TGTGCCAGTAGTCCACAACGCAATCAGCCCCAGCATTTT.

The chain carries TRBV20-1 and TRBJ2-7, with a possible D match to TRBD1 (5 bases). The CDR3 extends over 13 amino acids. V was trimmed by 1 base and J by 3 bases, leaving 10 bases between them. The germline gives CDR1 DFQATT, CDR2 SNEGSKA (reference sequence). The chain's CDR3 is CSARGTRLYEQYF. CDR3 DNA sequence: TGCAGTGCTAGAGGGACACGACTCTACGAGCAGTACTTC.

The chain has TRBV10-3 and TRBJ2-7; D gene uncertain. V lost 0 bases, J lost 2 bases, and 5 bases lay in between. This CDR3 contains 13 residues. Germline assignment: CDR1 ENHRY and CDR2 SYGVKD. CDR3: CAISESITYEQYF. DNA for the CDR3: TGTGCCATCAGTGAGTCGATAACCTACGAGCAGTACTTC.